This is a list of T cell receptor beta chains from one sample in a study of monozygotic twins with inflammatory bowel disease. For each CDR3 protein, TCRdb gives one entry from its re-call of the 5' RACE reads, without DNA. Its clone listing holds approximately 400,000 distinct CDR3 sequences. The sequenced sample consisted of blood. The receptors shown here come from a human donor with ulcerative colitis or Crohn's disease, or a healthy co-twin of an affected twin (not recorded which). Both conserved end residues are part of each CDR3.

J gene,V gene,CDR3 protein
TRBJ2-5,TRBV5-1,CASSAKQGRYQETQYF
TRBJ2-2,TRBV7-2,CASSFPKDSPNTGELFF
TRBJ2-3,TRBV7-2,CASSLLAWSDTQYF
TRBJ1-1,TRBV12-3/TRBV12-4,CASTVDTEAFF
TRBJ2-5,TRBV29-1,CSVTGGYKETQYF
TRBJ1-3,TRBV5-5,CASSRGRDGDSGNTIYF
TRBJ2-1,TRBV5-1,CASSPGPGNEQFF
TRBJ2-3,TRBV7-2,CASSPTSGSLTDTQYF
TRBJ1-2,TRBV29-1,CTMDRGYGYTF
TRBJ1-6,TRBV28,CASSSDRGSPLHF
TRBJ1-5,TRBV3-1,CASSQEGASGQPQHF
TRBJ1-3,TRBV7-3,CASRALGGNTIYF
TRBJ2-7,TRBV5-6,CASSYGVAYEQYF
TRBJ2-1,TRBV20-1,CSARPPLSGTYNEQFF
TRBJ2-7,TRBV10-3,CAISQGIDEQYF
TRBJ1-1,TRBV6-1,CASTGQMNTEAFF
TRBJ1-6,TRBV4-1,CASSQASRGPLIDLHF
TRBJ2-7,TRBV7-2,CASSYSLGRDEQYF
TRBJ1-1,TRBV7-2,CASSLRGRDTEAFF
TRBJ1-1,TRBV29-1,CSVEDLSEAFF
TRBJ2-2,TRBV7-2,CASSLGTGTTGELFF
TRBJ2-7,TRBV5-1,CASSTGASDEQYF
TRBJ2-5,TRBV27,CASSFQGKQETQYF
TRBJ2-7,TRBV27,CASSLRAGAYEQYF
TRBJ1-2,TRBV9,CASSVLTEGYTF
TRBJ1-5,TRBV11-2,CASSLDRTGNQPQHF
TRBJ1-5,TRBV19,CASSMAGNNQPQHF
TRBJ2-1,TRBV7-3,CASSRDRANSNEQFF
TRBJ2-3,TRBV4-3,CASSQGLGPTDTQYF
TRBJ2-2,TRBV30,CARKTSLNTGELFF
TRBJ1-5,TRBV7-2,CASSLEGVGNQPQHF
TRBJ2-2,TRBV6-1,CASSEGGTKDRELFF
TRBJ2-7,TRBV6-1,CASSEAPTGKQYF
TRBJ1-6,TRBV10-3,CAIRDGGDSPLHF
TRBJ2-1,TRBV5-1,CASSLEVQRGKNEQFF
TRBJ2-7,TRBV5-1,CASSAIADSSYEQYF
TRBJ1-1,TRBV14,CASSHEGHLSF
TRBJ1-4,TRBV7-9,CASSHQNEKLFF
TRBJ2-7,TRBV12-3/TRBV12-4,CASSPRDRGIYEQYF
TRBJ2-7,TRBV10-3,CAISESSYEQYF
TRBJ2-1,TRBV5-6,CASRLGGRSYNEQFF
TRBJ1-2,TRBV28,CASSLVIKATNYGYTF